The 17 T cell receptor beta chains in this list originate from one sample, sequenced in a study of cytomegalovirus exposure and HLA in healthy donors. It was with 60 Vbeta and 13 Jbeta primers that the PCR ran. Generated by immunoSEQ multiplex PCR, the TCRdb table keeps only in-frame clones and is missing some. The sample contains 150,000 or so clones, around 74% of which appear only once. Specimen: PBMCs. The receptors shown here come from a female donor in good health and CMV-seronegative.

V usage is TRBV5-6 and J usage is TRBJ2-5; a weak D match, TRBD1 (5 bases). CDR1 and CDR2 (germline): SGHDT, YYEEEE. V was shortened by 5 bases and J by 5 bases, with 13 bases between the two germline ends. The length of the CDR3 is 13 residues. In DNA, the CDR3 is TGTGCCAGCAGAGTGCAGGGTTTTGAGACCCAGTACTTC. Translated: CASRVQGFETQYF.

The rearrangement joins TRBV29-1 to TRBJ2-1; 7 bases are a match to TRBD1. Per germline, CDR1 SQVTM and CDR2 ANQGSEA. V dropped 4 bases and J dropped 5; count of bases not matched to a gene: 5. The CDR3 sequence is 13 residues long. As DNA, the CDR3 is TGCAGCGTTGCTAGAGACAGGGACAATGAGCAGTTCTTC. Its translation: CSVARDRDNEQFF.

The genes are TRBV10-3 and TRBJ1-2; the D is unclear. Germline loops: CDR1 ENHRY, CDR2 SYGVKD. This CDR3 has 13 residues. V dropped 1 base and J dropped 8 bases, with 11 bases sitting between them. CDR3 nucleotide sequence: TGTGCCATCAGTGAGTGGGCGTCCGAGGGCTACACCTTC. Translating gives CAISEWASEGYTF.

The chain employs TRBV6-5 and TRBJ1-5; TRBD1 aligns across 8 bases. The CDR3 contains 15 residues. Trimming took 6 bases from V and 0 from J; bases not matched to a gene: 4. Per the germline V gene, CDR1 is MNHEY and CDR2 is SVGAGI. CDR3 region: CASRTGQASNQPQHF. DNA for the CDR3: TGTGCCAGCAGAACGGGACAGGCTAGCAATCAGCCCCAGCATTTT.

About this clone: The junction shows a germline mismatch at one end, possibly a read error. In DNA, the CDR3 is TGTTCCAGCAGCTTTCCGGCGGGTTTTCAAGAGACCCAGTACTTC. Amino acid sequence: CSSSFPAGFQETQYF. The V and J genes are TRBV7-9 and TRBJ2-5; possibly TRBD2 for D (5 bases). Germline V CDR1 and CDR2: SEHNR, FQNEAQ (reference sequence). This CDR3 contains 15 residues.

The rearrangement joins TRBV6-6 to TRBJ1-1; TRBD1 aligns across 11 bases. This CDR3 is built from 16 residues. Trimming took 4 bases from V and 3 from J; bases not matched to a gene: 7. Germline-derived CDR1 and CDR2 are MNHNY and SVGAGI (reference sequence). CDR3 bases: TGTGCCAGCAGTTCACTCGGACAGGGGGCGCACACTGAAGCTTTCTTT. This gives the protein CASSSLGQGAHTEAFF.

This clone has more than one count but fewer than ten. CDR3 DNA: TGCGCCAGCAGATTAGCGGGGGTAAGCTCCTACGAGCAGTACTTC. Protein: CASRLAGVSSYEQYF. The chain combines TRBV4-1 with TRBJ2-7; 9 nucleotides align to TRBD2. J gave up 0 bases and V 6 bases, and 6 bases lay outside the gene matches. The CDR3 covers 15 residues. Per the germline V gene, CDR1 is MGHRA and CDR2 is YSYEKL.

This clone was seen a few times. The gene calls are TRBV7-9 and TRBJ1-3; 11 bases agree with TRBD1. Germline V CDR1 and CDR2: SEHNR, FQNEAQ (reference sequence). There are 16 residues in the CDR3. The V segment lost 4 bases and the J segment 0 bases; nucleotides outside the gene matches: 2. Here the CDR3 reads CASSWTGGYSGNTIYF. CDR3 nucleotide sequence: TGTGCCAGCAGCTGGACAGGGGGCTACTCTGGAAACACCATATATTTT.

The DNA for the CDR3 is TGTGCCAGCTCCCAGGAGAGTGGACTCGAGCAGTACTTC. Translated, it gives CASSQESGLEQYF. The V gene is TRBV18, the J gene TRBJ2-7; D might be TRBD2 (5 bases). Trimming removed 6 bases from V and 6 bases from J, with 15 bases in between. This CDR3 contains 13 residues. Germline loops: CDR1 KGHSH, CDR2 LQKENI.

In DNA, the CDR3 is TGCGCCAGCAGCTTGGTGCCGGGTAGCACAGATACGCAGTATTTT. Protein: CASSLVPGSTDTQYF. The chain combines TRBV5-1 with TRBJ2-3; D remains unclear. Germline CDR1 reads SGHRS; CDR2 reads YFSETQ. The V and J ends lost 0 bases and 0 bases respectively, with 8 bases between them. The CDR3 loop spans 15 amino acids.

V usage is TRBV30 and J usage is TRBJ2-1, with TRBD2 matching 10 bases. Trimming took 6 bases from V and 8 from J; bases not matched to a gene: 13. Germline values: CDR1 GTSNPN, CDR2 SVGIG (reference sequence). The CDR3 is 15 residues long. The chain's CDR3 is CACPPSGGAWDEQFF. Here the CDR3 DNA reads TGTGCCTGTCCCCCCAGCGGGGGGGCCTGGGATGAGCAGTTCTTC.

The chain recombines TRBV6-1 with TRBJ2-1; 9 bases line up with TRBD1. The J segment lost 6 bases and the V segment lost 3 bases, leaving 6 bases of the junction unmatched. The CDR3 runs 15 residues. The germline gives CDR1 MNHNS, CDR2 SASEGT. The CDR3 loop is CASSEMGQGSNEQFF. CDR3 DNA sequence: TGTGCCAGCAGTGAGATGGGACAGGGCAGCAATGAGCAGTTCTTC.

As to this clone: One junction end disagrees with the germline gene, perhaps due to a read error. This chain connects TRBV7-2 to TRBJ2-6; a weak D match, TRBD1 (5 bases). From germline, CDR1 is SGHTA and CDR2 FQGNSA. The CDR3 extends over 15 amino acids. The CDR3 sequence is CASSLFGSGANGLTF. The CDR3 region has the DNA TGTGCCAGCAGCTTATTTGGTTCTGGGGCCAACGGCCTGACTTTC.

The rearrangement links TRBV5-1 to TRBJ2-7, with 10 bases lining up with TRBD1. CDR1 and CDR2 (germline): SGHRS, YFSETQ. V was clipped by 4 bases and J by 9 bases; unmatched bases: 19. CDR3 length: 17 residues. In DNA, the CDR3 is TGCGCCAGCAGCCCCCTATCCCCGGGACAGGGGTCTCCGGGGCAGTACTTC. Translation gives CASSPLSPGQGSPGQYF.

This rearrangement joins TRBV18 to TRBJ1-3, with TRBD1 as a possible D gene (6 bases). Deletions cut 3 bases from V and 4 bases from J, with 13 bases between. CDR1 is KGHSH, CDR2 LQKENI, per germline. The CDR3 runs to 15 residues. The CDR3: CASSPSNRDGNTIYF. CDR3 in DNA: TGTGCCAGCTCACCTTCTAACAGGGACGGAAACACCATATATTTT. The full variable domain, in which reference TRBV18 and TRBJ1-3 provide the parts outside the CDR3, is NAGVMQNPRHLVRRRGQEARLRCSPMKGHSHVYWYRQLPEEGLKFMVYLQKENIIDESGMPKERFSAEFPKEGPSILRIQQVVRGDSAAYFCASSPSNRDGNTIYFGEGSWLTVV.

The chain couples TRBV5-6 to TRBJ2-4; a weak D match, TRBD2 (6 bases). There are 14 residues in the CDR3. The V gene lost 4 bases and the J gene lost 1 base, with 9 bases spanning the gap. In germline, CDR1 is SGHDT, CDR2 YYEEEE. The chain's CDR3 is CASSIGGAKNIQYF. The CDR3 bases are TGTGCCAGCAGCATCGGAGGGGCCAAAAACATTCAGTACTTC.

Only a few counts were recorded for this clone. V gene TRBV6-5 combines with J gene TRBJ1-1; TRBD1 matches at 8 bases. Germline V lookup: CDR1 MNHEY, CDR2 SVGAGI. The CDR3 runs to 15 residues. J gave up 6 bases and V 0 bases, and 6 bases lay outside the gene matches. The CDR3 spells CASSYSGDRSSEAFF. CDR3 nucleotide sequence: TGTGCCAGCAGTTACTCTGGGGACAGGAGCTCTGAAGCTTTCTTT.